This T cell receptor beta chain came from a study of a mutant IDH1 vaccine in newly diagnosed glioma. On the study more broadly: Treated individuals were roughly 62% male and approximately 38% female, averaging 40.4 years of age.

Study conclusions and caveats: In 85% to 95% of patients, immune responses induced by the vaccine occurred.

The time point here: baseline, week 1 (first vaccination visit). Treatment here: pre-vaccination baseline after standard-of-care therapy. Comments on this clone: Antigen: not known.

V lost 6 bases and J lost 5; bases outside the gene matches: 8. The V gene's germline CDR1 is ENHRY and CDR2 SYGVKD. The length of the CDR3 is 15 residues. The assay was immunoSEQ multiplex PCR, and TCRdb's table has in-frame clones only and misses some. The sample shows approximately 52,000 clones, more than 60% of them seen only once. V gene TRBV10-3 combines with J gene TRBJ1-1; 11 positions agree with TRBD1. The sequence was obtained from a middle-aged woman with glioma. The sequencing used PBMCs, collected from a glioma patient treated with radiotherapy, temozolomide or both. The DNA for the CDR3 is TGTGCCATCAGGGACAGGGGGCGTCTAGGGACTGAAGCTTTCTTT. Translation gives CAIRDRGRLGTEAFF.